This TCR beta chain is from a study of T-cell memory formation after mild COVID-19. Each CDR3 protein gets one entry after TCRdb re-called the 5' RACE reads with MiXCR. The sample shows some 210,000 distinct CDR3 sequences, 10% to 13% of them seen only once. This clonotype turned up a few times. Sequencing used PBMCs or a T cell subset sorted from them (not recorded which). The source is a man between 18 and 29 years old who had mild COVID-19 (a few samples of this study predate the infection). Cell type and time point are not known.

This CDR3 reads CASRTGTGNTIYF. DNA of the CDR3: TGCGCCAGTAGGACGGGGACGGGAAACACCATATATTTT. The chain is built from TRBV5-1 and TRBJ1-3; a possible D gene is TRBD1 (5 bases). In germline, CDR1 is SGHRS, CDR2 YFSETQ. V gave up 8 bases and J gave up 4 bases, with 13 bases separating them. CDR3 size: 13 residues.